The entry below gives a single TCR beta chain sequence along with its context. What antigen it recognizes has not been identified. No much larger clonotype is one base removed from it; base qualities were not supplied. V drops 6 bases and J drops 4 bases, leaving 25 bases in between. CDR1 and CDR2, looked up from the germline V gene, are SGHAT and FQNNGV. Taken from cysteine to phenylalanine, the CDR3 has 17 residues. The kept DNA is CDR3 alone, 51 bases in frame from the first base. The data derive from a study of blood T cell repertoires in COVID-19 (dated by TCRdb to about 2020). For context, the study as a whole: Samples covering the acute and convalescent phases of COVID-19 were provided by collaborators in the United States, Italy and Spain. The prospective study material was composed of cDNA or gDNA derived from T cells, B-cell-depleted T cells, or PBMCs. Deeply sampled blood TCRbeta repertoires from subjects exposed to, actively infected with, or recovered from COVID-19 were included in the dataset. The repertoires were released in a freely available public database meant as a resource for research on the immune response to SARS-CoV-2. The samples were drawn from the first 160 participants of the ongoing ImmuneRACE study and from some 1,300 subjects provided by 6 global collaborators. Nearly every sample came with metadata listing a de-identified subject ID, COVID-19 status, age in years and sex. Where available, HLA class I and class II types were obtained from metadata supplied by the sample provider rather than from assay-based typing. Broad study findings and their caveats: The amount of clinical and demographic metadata varied by source and participant and was provided uncurated.

Each collaborating institution followed its own protocols to collect whole blood in K2EDTA tubes. For TCRbeta analysis, collaborators shipped samples as frozen whole blood, isolated PBMCs, or DNA extracted from either of those sample types. TCRbeta CDR3 regions were amplified from genomic DNA using the immunoSEQ Assay, a bias-controlled multiplex PCR. Regarding the original processing steps: Nucleated cell counts per sample were estimated from amplification of reference gene primers within the assay. Sequence reads were collapsed and filtered to measure the absolute abundance of every unique TCRbeta CDR3 rearrangement. For each sample, productive Simpson clonality was calculated as the square root of Simpson's diversity index across productive rearrangements. Imported from immuneACCESS, the table was reduced by TCRdb to in-frame sequences with V and J called. These copies leave out some clones; in studies compared against another copy, an unresolved V gene accounts for under half, and the cause of the remainder is not known. For V, J and clone size, that table is used; D and trimming come from the DNA. The sample profile shows 110,000 or so clones; more than 60% of them were found once. Together, the top ten hold 5% to 7.5% of the sample.

The sequence was collected from a man aged 70-80 years with acute or convalescent COVID-19. The chain couples TRBV11-2 to TRBJ2-7; the D segment could be TRBD2, given 7 matching bases. Input material: peripheral blood. The CDR3 loop reads CASSSHRGGAGFYEQYF. The nucleotide sequence is TGTGCCAGCAGTTCCCATAGGGGGGGGGCTGGGTTTTACGAGCAGTACTTC.